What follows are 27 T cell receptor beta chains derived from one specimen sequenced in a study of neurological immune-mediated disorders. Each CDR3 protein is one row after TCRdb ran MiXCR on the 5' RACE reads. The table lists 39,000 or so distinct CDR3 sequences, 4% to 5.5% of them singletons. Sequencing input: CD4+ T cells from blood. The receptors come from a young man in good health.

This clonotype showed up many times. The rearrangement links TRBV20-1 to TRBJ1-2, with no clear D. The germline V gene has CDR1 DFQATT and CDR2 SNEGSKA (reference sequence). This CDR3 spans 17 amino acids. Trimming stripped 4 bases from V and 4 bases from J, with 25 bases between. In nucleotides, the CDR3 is TGCAGTGCTACCCCCGGTTATAGGGTTTTGGTCGGCTATGGCTACACCTTC. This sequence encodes CSATPGYRVLVGYGYTF.

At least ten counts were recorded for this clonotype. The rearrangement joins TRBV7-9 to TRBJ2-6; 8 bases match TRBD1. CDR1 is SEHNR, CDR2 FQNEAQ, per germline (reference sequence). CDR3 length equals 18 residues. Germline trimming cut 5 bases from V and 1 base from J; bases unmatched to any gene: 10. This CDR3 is CASSPLTGQASGANVLTF. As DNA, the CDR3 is TGTGCCAGCAGCCCCTTGACGGGACAGGCTTCTGGGGCCAACGTCCTGACTTTC.

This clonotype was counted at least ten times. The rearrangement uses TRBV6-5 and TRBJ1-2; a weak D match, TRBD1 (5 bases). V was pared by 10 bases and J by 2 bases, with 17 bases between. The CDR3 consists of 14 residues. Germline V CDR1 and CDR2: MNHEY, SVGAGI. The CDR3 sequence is CATQGRSKNYGYTF. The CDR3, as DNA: TGTGCCACGCAGGGACGCAGTAAGAACTATGGCTACACCTTC.

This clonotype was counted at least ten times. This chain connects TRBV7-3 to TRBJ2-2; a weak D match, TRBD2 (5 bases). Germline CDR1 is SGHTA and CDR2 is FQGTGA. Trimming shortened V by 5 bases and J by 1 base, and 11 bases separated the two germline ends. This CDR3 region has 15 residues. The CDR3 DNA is TGTGCCAGCAGCGCAGGACTGGAGAACACCGGGGAGCTGTTTTTT. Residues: CASSAGLENTGELFF.

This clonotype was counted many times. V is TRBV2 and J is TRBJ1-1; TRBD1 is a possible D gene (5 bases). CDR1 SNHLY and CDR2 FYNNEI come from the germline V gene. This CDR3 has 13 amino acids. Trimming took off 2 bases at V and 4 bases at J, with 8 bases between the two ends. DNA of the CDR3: TGTGCCAGCAGTGAACAGGGAGGCACTGAAGCTTTCTTT. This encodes CASSEQGGTEAFF.

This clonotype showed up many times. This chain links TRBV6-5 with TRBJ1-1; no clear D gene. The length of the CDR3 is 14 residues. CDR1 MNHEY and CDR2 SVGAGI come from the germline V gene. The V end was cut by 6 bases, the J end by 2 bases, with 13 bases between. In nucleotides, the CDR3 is TGTGCCAGCAGACTAGGACGGCAAAACACTGAAGCTTTCTTT. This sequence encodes CASRLGRQNTEAFF.

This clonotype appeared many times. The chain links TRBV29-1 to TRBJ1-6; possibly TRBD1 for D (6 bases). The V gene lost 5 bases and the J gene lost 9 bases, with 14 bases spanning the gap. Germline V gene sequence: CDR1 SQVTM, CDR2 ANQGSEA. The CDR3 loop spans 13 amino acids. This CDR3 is CSVRVWDTSPLHF. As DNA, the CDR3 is TGCAGCGTTCGTGTGTGGGACACTTCACCCCTCCACTTT.

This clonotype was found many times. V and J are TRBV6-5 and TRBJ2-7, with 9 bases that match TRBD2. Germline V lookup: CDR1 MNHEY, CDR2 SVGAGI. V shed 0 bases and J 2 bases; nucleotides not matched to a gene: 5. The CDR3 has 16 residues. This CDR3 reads CASSYSLASGAYEQYF. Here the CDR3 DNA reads TGTGCCAGCAGTTACTCGTTAGCTAGCGGGGCCTACGAGCAGTACTTC.

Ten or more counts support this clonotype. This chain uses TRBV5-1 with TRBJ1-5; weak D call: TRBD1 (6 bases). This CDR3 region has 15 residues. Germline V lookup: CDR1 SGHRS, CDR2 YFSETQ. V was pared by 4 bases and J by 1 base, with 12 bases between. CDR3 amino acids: CASSPLGQSNQPQHF. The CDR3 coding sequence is TGCGCCAGCAGCCCCCTCGGACAGAGCAATCAGCCCCAGCATTTT. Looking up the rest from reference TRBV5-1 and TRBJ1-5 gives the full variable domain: KAGVTQTPRYLIKTRGQQVTLSCSPISGHRSVSWYQQTPGQGLQFLFEYFSETQRNKGNFPGRFSGRQFSNSRSEMNVSTLELGDSALYLCASSPLGQSNQPQHFGDGTRLSIL.

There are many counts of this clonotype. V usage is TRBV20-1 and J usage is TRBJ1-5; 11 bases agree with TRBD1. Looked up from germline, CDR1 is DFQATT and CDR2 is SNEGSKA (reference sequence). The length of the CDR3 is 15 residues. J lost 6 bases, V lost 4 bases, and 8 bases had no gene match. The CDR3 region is CSATPGTGGIQPQHF. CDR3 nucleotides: TGCAGTGCTACACCTGGGACAGGGGGTATTCAGCCCCAGCATTTT.

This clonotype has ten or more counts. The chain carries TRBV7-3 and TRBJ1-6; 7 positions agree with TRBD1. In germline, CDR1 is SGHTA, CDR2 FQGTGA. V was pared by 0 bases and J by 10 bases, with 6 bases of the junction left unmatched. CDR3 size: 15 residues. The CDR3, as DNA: TGTGCCAGCAGCTTAACTTCAGGGGGTGGCTCACCCCTCCACTTT. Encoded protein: CASSLTSGGGSPLHF.

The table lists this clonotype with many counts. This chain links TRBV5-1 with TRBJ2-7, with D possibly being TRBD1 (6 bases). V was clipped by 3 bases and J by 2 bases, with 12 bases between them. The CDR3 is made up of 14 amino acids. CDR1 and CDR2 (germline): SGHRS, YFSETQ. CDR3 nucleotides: TGCGCCAGCAGCTCCGGACAGAATGCCTACGAGCAGTACTTC. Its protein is CASSSGQNAYEQYF.

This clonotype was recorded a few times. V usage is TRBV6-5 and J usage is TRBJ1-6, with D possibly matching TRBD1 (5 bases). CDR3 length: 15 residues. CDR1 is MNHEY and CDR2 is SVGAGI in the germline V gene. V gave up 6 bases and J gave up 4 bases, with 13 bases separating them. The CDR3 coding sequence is TGTGCCAGCAGCCTGACAGAGAATTATAATTCACCCCTCCACTTT. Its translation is CASSLTENYNSPLHF.

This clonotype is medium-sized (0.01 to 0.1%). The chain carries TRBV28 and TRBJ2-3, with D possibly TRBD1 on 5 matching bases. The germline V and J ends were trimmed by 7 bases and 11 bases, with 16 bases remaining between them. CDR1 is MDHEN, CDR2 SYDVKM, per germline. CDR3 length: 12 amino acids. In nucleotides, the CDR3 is TGTGCCAGCACCGACAGCGCCACGAGGCAGTATTTT. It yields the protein CASTDSATRQYF.

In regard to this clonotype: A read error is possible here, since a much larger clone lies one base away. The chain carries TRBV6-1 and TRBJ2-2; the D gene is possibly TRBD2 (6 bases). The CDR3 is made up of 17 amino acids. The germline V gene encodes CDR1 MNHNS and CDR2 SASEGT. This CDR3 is CASSESVGGVGTGEPFF. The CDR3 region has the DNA TGTGCCAGCAGTGAATCGGTAGGAGGGGTTGGCACCGGGGAGCCGTTTTTT.

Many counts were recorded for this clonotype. The CDR3 reads CASSLVTGQGSAFF. The CDR3 DNA is TGCGCCAGCAGCTTGGTAACCGGACAGGGGTCAGCTTTCTTT. The chain carries TRBV5-1 and TRBJ1-1; TRBD1 agrees at 9 bases. CDR1 is SGHRS, CDR2 YFSETQ, per germline. The trim removed 0 bases at V and 10 bases at J, leaving 7 bases unmatched. The CDR3 has 14 amino acids.

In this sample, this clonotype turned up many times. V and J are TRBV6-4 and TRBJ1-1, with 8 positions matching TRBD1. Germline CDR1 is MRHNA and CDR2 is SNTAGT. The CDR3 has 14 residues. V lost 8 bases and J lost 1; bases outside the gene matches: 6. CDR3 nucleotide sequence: TGTGCCAGCGCCAAACAGGGGGAGAACACTGAAGCTTTCTTT. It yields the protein CASAKQGENTEAFF.

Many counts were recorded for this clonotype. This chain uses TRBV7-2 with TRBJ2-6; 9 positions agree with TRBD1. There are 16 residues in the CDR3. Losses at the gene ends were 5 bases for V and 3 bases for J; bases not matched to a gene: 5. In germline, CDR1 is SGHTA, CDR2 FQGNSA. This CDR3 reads CASSPTGGSGANVLTF. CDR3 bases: TGTGCCAGCAGCCCCACAGGGGGCAGTGGGGCCAACGTCCTGACTTTC. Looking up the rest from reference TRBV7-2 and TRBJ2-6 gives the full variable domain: GAGVSQSPSNKVTEKGKDVELRCDPISGHTALYWYRQSLGQGLEFLIYFQGNSAPDKSGLPSDRFSAERTGGSVSTLTIQRTQQEDSAVYLCASSPTGGSGANVLTFGAGSRLTVL.

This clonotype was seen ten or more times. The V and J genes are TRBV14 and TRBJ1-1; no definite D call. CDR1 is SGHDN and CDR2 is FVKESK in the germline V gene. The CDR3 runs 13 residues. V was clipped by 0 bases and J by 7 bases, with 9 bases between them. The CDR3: CASSQDVAGEAFF. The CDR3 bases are TGTGCCAGCAGCCAAGATGTGGCAGGTGAAGCTTTCTTT.

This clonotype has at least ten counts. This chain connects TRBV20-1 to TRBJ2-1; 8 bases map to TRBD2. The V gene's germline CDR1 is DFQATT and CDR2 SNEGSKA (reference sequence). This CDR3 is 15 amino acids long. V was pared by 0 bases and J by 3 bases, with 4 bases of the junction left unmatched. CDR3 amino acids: CSARDLAGLYNEQFF. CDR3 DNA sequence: TGCAGTGCTAGAGATTTAGCGGGGCTCTACAATGAGCAGTTCTTC.

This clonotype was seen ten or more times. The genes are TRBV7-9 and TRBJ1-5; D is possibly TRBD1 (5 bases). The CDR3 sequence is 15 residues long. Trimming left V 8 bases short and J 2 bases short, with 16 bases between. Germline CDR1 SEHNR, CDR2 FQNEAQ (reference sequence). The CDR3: CASGHGADRNQPQHF. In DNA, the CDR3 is TGTGCCAGCGGCCACGGGGCAGACCGCAATCAGCCCCAGCATTTT.

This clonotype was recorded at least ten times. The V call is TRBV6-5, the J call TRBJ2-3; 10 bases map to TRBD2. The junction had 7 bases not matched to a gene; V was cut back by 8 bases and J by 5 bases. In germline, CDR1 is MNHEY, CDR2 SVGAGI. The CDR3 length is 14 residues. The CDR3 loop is CASQSGGAGDTQYF. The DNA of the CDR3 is TGTGCCAGCCAAAGCGGGGGGGCTGGAGATACGCAGTATTTT.

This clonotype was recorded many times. Here the CDR3 reads CASSLDYEQYF. The CDR3 DNA sequence: TGCGCCAGCAGCTTGGACTACGAGCAGTACTTC. The chain joins TRBV5-1 to TRBJ2-7, with no clear D. From germline, CDR1 is SGHRS and CDR2 YFSETQ. V lost 0 bases and J 3 bases, leaving 1 base between the germline ends. The CDR3 totals 11 residues.

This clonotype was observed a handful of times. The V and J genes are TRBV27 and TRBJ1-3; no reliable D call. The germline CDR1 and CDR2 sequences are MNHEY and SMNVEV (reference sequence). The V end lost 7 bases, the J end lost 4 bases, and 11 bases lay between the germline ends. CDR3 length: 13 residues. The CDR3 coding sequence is TGTGCCAGCAAACCTAATGGAGGAAACACCATATATTTT. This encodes CASKPNGGNTIYF.

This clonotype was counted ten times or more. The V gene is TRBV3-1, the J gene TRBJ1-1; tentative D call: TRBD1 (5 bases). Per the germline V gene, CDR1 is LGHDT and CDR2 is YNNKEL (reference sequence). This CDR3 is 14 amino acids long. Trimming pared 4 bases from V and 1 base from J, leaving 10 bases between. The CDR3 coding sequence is TGTGCCAGCAGCCCGGGACTTCCGAACACTGAAGCTTTCTTT. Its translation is CASSPGLPNTEAFF.

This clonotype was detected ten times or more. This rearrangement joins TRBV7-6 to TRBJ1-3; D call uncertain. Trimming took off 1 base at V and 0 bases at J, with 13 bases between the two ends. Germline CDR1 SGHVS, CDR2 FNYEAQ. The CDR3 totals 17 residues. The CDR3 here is CASSLEAQSASGNTIYF. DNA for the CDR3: TGTGCCAGCAGCTTAGAAGCACAGTCGGCCTCTGGAAACACCATATATTTT. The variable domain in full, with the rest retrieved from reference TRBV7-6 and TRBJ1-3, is GAGVSQSPRYKVTKRGQDVALRCDPISGHVSLYWYRQALGQGPEFLTYFNYEAQQDKSGLPNDRFSAERPEGSISTLTIQRTEQRDSAMYRCASSLEAQSASGNTIYFGEGSWLTVV.

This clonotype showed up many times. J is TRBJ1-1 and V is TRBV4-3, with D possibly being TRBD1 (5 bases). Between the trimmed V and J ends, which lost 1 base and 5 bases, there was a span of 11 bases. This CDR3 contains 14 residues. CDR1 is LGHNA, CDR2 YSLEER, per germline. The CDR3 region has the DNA TGCGCCAGCAGCCAAGTGGCCGGGGGGACTGAAGCTTTCTTT. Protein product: CASSQVAGGTEAFF.